The clone carrying this T cell receptor beta chain was seen a handful of times. This sample is part of a study of cytomegalovirus exposure and HLA in healthy donors. Germline V gene sequence: CDR1 MDHEN, CDR2 SYDVKM. The CDR3 is 14 amino acids. V dropped 10 bases and J dropped 2 bases, with 17 bases sitting between them. Clones were read by immunoSEQ multiplex PCR, and TCRdb kept only the in-frame ones, dropping some. The sample has approximately 190,000 clones, approximately 88% seen once. This sequence was found in a man between 18 and 29 years old in good health and CMV-seropositive. The chain links TRBV28 to TRBJ1-2; D remains unclear. Sequencing was done on a sample of PBMCs. This chain's CDR3 is CATHLGGRNYGYTF. For the CDR3, the DNA is TGTGCCACCCATCTAGGAGGGCGAAACTATGGCTACACCTTC.